The source of this TCR beta chain is a study of naive and memory T cell subsets. An equimolar mix of two oligonucleotides served as the beta constant-region primer for TRBC1 and TRBC2. Ligated cDNA was amplified by four rounds of PCR with nested alpha and beta constant-region primers and SP2. TCRdb reanalysed the UMI-ligation and nested PCR reads using MiXCR and keeps one entry per CDR3 protein. This sample has about 85,000 distinct CDR3 sequences, with over 10% found just once. CD8 T cells were positively selected from what remained after CD4 positive selection. Cells stained for CD3, CD4, CD8, CD45RA, CD27 and viability were sorted into four CD45RA/CD27 subsets. At least ten counts were recorded for this clonotype. The CDR3 sequence is 16 residues long. Germline V lookup: CDR1 MGHDK, CDR2 SYGVNS. Trimming removed 3 bases from V and 0 bases from J, with 12 bases in between.

This receptor was identified in a human donor in good health. Sample: central memory CD4+ T cells from blood. The chain links TRBV25-1 to TRBJ2-1; tentative D call: TRBD1 (6 bases). The DNA of the CDR3 is TGTGCCAGCAGTGAGGGACAAGGGGGCTCCTACAATGAGCAGTTCTTC. Residues: CASSEGQGGSYNEQFF.